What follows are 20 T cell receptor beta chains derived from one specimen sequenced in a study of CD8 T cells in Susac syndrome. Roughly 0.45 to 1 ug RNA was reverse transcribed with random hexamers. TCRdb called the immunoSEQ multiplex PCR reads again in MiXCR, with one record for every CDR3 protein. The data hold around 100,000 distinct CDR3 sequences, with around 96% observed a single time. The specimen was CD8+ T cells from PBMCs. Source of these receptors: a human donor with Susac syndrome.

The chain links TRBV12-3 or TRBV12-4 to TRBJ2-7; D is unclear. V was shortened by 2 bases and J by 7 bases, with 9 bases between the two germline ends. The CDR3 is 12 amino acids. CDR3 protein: CASSLMGVEQYF. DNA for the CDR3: TGTGCCAGCAGTTTAATGGGCGTAGAGCAGTACTTC.

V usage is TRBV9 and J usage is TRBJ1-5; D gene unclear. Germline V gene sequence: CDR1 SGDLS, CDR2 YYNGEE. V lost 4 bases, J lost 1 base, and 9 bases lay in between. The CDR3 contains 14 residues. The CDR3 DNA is TGTGCCAGCAGCACTAGTGGGAGCAATCAGCCCCAGCATTTT. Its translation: CASSTSGSNQPQHF. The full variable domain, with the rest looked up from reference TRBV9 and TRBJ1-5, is DSGVTQTPKHLITATGQRVTLRCSPRSGDLSVYWYQQSLDQGLQFLIQYYNGEERAKGNILERFSAQQFPDLHSELNLSSLELGDSALYFCASSTSGSNQPQHFGDGTRLSIL.

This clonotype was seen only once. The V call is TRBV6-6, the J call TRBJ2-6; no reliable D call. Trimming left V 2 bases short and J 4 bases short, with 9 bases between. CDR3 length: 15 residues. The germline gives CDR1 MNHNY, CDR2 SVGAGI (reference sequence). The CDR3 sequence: CASSYVEDGANVLTF. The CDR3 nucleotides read TGTGCCAGCAGTTACGTTGAGGACGGGGCCAACGTCCTGACTTTC.

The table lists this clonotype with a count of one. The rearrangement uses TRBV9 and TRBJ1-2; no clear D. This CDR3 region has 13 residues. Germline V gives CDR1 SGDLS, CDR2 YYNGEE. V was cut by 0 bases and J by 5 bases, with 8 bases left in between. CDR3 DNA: TGTGCCAGCAGCGTAGAGTCGGAATATGGCTACACCTTC. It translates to CASSVESEYGYTF.

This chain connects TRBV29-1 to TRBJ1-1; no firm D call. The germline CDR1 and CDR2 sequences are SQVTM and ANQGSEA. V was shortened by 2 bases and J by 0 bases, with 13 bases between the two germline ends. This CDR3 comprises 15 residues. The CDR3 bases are TGCAGCGTTGAATCGATTGGAGAGATGAACACTGAAGCTTTCTTT. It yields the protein CSVESIGEMNTEAFF. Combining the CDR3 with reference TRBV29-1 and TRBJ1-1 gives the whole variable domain SAVISQKPSRDICQRGTSLTIQCQVDSQVTMMFWYRQQPGQSLTLIATANQGSEATYESGFVIDKFPISRPNLTFSTLTVSNMSPEDSSIYLCSVESIGEMNTEAFFGQGTRLTVV.

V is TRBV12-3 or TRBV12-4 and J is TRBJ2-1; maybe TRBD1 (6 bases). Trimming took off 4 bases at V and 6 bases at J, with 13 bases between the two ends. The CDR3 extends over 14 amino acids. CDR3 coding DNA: TGTGCCAGCAGTTCACAGGGCGACCTCAATGAGCAGTTCTTC. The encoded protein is CASSSQGDLNEQFF.

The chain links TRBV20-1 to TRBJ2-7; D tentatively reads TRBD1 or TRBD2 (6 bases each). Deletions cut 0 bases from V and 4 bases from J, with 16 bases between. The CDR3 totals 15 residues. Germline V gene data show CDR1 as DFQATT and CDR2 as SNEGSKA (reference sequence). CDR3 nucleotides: TGCAGTGCTAGAGATGAGGAGGGCAGGGGATACGAGCAGTACTTC. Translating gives CSARDEEGRGYEQYF.

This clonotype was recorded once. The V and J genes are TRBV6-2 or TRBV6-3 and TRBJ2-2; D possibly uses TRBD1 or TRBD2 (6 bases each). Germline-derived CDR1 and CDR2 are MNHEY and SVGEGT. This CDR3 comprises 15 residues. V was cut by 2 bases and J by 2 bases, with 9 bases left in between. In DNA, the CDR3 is TGTGCCAGCAGTTACGCGGGACACAACACCGGGGAGCTGTTTTTT. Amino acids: CASSYAGHNTGELFF.

CDR3 DNA sequence: TGTGCCAGCAGCTCGCGCAATGAGCAGTTCTTC. It translates to CASSSRNEQFF. The chain links TRBV7-9 to TRBJ2-1; D unclear. The CDR3 has 11 residues. CDR1 and CDR2 (germline): SEHNR, FQNEAQ (reference sequence). With 4 bases removed from V and 6 bases from J, the gap between germline ends came to 4 bases.

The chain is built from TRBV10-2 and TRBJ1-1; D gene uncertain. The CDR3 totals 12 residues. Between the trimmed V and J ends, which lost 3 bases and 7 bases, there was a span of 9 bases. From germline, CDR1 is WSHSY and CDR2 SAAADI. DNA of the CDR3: TGCGCCAGCAGTGATCACGGTGGTGAAGCTTTCTTT. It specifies CASSDHGGEAFF.

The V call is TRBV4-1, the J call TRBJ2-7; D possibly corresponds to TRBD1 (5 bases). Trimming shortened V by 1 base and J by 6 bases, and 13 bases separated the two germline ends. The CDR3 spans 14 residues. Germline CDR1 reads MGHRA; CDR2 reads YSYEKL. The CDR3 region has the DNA TGCGCCAGCAGCCAAGGCAGGGAAGTCGGCGAGCAGTACTTC. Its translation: CASSQGREVGEQYF.

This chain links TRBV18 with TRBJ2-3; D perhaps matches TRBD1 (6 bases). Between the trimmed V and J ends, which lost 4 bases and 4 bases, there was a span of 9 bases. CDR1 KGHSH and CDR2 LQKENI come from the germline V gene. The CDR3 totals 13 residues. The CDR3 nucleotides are TGTGCCAGCTCACTACAGGGAGCAGATACGCAGTATTTT. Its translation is CASSLQGADTQYF. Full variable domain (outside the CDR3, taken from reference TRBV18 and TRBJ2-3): NAGVMQNPRHLVRRRGQEARLRCSPMKGHSHVYWYRQLPEEGLKFMVYLQKENIIDESGMPKERFSAEFPKEGPSILRIQQVVRGDSAAYFCASSLQGADTQYFGPGTRLTVL.

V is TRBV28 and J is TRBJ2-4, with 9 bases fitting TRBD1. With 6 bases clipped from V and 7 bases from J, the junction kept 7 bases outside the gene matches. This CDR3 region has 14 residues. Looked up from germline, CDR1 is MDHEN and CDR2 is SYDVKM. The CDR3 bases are TGTGCCAGCAGCCCAAGCGGACAGGGGAACATTCAGTACTTC. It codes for CASSPSGQGNIQYF.

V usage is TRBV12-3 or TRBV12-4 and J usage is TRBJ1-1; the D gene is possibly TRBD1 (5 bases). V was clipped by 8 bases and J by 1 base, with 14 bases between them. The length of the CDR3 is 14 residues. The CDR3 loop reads CASLQDGSNTEAFF. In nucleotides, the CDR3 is TGTGCCAGCTTACAGGACGGCTCGAACACTGAAGCTTTCTTT.

The CDR3 is CASSLDSYGYTF. The CDR3 DNA reads TGTGCCAGCAGTCTGGACAGCTATGGCTACACCTTC. The V and J genes are TRBV12-3 or TRBV12-4 and TRBJ1-2; TRBD1 is a possible D gene (6 bases). The CDR3 has 12 residues. Trimming took 5 bases from V and 4 from J, leaving 8 bases between them.

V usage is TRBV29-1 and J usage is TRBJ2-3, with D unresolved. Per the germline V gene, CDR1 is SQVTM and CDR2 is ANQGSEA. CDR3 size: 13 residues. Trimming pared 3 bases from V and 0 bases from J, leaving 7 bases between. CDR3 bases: TGCAGCGTTGATACTTCCAGCACAGATACGCAGTATTTT. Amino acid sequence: CSVDTSSTDTQYF.

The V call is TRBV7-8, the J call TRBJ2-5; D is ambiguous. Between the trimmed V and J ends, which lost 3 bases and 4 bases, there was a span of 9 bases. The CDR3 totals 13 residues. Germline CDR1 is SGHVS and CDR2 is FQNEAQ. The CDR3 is CASSLADPETQYF. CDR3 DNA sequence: TGTGCCAGCAGCTTGGCGGATCCAGAGACCCAGTACTTC. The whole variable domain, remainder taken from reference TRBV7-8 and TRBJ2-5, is GAGVSQSPRYKVAKRGQDVALRCDPISGHVSLFWYQQALGQGPEFLTYFQNEAQLDKSGLPSDRFFAERPEGSVSTLKIQRTQQEDSAVYLCASSLADPETQYFGPGTRLLVL.

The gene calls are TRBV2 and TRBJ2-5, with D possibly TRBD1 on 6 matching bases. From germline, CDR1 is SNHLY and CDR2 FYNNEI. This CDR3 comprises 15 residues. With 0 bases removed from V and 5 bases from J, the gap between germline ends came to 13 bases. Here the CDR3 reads CASSEAGALDETQYF. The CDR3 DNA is TGTGCCAGCAGTGAAGCGGGGGCCCTTGATGAGACCCAGTACTTC.

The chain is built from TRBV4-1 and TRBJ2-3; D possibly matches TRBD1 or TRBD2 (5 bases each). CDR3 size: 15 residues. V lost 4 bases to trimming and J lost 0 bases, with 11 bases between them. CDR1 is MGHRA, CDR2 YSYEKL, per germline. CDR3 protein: CASSPRGRSTDTQYF. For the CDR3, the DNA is TGCGCCAGCAGCCCACGGGGCAGGAGCACAGATACGCAGTATTTT.

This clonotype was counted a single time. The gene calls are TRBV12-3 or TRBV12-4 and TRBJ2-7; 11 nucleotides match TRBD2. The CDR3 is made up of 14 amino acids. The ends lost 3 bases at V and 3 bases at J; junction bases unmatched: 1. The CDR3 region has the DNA TGTGCCAGCAGTTTGGGACTAGCGGTCTACGAGCAGTACTTC. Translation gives CASSLGLAVYEQYF.